What follows describes a single TCR beta chain. The data were taken from a study of blood T cell repertoires in COVID-19. Study at large: Samples taken during acute and convalescent COVID-19 were collected in the United States, Italy and Spain. PBMCs, B-cell-depleted T cells, or T cells were the source of the cDNA or gDNA that made up the material.

Profiled with immunoSEQ multiplex PCR; TCRdb holds only in-frame clones, not every one. The sample carries approximately 180,000 clones, 87% recorded once. This CDR3 region has 11 residues. Germline CDR1 reads LGHDT; CDR2 reads YNNKEL (reference sequence). Trimming stripped 5 bases from V and 5 bases from J, with 6 bases between. This chain connects TRBV3-1 (or the pseudogene TRBV3-2) to TRBJ2-5, with D possibly being TRBD2 (5 bases). Material: peripheral blood. The sequence derives from a woman between 65 and 79 years old with COVID-19, enrolled during active disease. The CDR3 sequence is CASSSGETQYF. The CDR3 nucleotides are TGTGCCAGCAGCTCGGGGGAGACCCAGTACTTC.